These T cell receptor beta chains were read from a single sample in a study of post-analysis software for immune sequencing data. MiXCR was run by TCRdb on the PCR reads, yielding one entry per CDR3 protein. The sample lists 150,000 to 200,000 distinct CDR3 sequences; around 36% were seen once. Specimen: blood, collected after autologous hematopoietic stem cell transplantation. Receptor source: a girl aged 5-17 years with multiple sclerosis. The CDR3 runs from the conserved cysteine through the conserved F or W. Each record gives: V gene, clone size, J gene, D gene, CDR3 DNA, CDR3 protein. A D gene is named only where the DNA matches it firmly. Part of the rows lack a size; the others show once, few, many or a class for expanded clones.

TRBV5-1,few,TRBJ2-1,TRBD2,TGCGCCAGCAGCTTGCTCCCCGAAAGCGGGAGGGCCTTAAATGAGCAGTTCTTC,CASSLLPESGRALNEQFF
TRBV12-3/TRBV12-4,.,TRBJ1-2,.,TGTGCCAGCAGTTTAAGGCCGGTCGCCTACTTCTATGGCTACACCTTC,CASSLRPVAYFYGYTF
TRBV4-2,.,TRBJ2-1,.,TGTGCCAGCAGCCAAGAGACGGCGGAACAGCAGTTCTTC,CASSQETAEQQFF
TRBV11-2,.,TRBJ2-1,TRBD2,TGTGCCAGCAGCCACGGACTAGCGGGGGCCTGGTACAATGAGCAGTTCTTC,CASSHGLAGAWYNEQFF
TRBV5-1,.,TRBJ2-7,.,TGCGCCAGCAGCTTGGGGGCAGGGGCCCCCTACGAGCAGTACTTC,CASSLGAGAPYEQYF
TRBV30,.,TRBJ2-7,TRBD1,TGTGCCTGGACTGGACCGGGACAGGGGATTTACGAGCAGTACTTC,CAWTGPGQGIYEQYF
TRBV5-1,.,TRBJ2-7,.,TGCGCCAGCAGCTTGAACAGGGTCGAGCAGTACTTC,CASSLNRVEQYF
TRBV11-2,many,TRBJ2-3,.,TGTGCCAGCCGCACAGTGGGTGGGAGCACAGATACGCAGTATTTT,CASRTVGGSTDTQYF
TRBV27,many,TRBJ2-1,TRBD2,TGTGCCAGCAGTTTGACTAGCGATTACAATGAGCAGTTCTTC,CASSLTSDYNEQFF
TRBV7-9,.,TRBJ2-4,.,TGTGCCAGCAGCTTTGGGCAGGGAATGAACATTCAGTACTTC,CASSFGQGMNIQYF
TRBV3-1,.,TRBJ2-6,.,TGTGCCAGCAGCCAATCTGGGGCCAACGTCCTGACTTTC,CASSQSGANVLTF
TRBV6-1,few,TRBJ2-6,.,TGTGCCAGCACCGAACAGGGTTCTGGGGCCAACGTCCTGACTTTC,CASTEQGSGANVLTF
TRBV7-2,many,TRBJ2-7,.,TGTGCCAGCAGCGTCTTGAGTAGCGAGACCTACGAGCAGTACTTC,CASSVLSSETYEQYF
TRBV3-1,few,TRBJ2-1,TRBD2,TGTGCCAGCAGCCAAGCTAGCGGGAGCATACGGGGTGAGCAGTTCTTC,CASSQASGSIRGEQFF
TRBV7-3,once,TRBJ2-5,.,TGTGCCAGCAGCTTAAAGGCGAGGCCCTACGGGCAGTACTTC,CASSLKARPYGQYF
TRBV20-1,.,TRBJ2-3,TRBD2,TGCAGTGCTTCCCCCGGGACTAGCGGGAGGGTGAATACGCAGTATTTT,CSASPGTSGRVNTQYF
TRBV6-5,few,TRBJ2-7,TRBD2,TGTGCCAGCAGTTGGACTAGCGGGCGCGACGAGCAGTACTTC,CASSWTSGRDEQYF
TRBV7-9,few,TRBJ2-1,TRBD2,TGTGCCAGCAGCTCAGGGACTAGCGTTTACAATGAGCAGTTCTTC,CASSSGTSVYNEQFF
TRBV19,once,TRBJ2-1,.,TGTGCCAGTTCTAGGTGGGAGGAGCAGTTCTTC,CASSRWEEQFF
TRBV6-2/TRBV6-3,many,TRBJ2-7,.,TGTGCCAGCAGCCCTAGGGCCCGCGAGCAGTACTTC,CASSPRAREQYF
TRBV20-1,.,TRBJ2-1,.,TGCAGTGCTAGAGGAGCAGGGGGAGGGCAGTTCTTC,CSARGAGGGQFF
TRBV28,.,TRBJ2-5,.,TGTGCCAGTCTGGGCGGGGAAGAGACCCAGTACTTC,CASLGGEETQYF
TRBV5-1,.,TRBJ1-6,.,TGCGCCAGCAGCGCTGAACCAATCTCCTGGGGGGCACCCCTCCACTTT,CASSAEPISWGAPLHF
TRBV6-1,.,TRBJ1-1,.,TGTGCCAGCAGTGAGCAACAGGGTAGGACTGAAGCTTTCTTT,CASSEQQGRTEAFF
TRBV10-3,.,TRBJ1-5,TRBD1,TGTGCCATCAGTGAGGGACAGGATAGCAATCAGCCCCAGCATTTT,CAISEGQDSNQPQHF
TRBV3-1,.,TRBJ2-1,TRBD2,TGTGCCAGCAGCCTTAGCGGGAGGGAGCAGTTCTTC,CASSLSGREQFF
TRBV15,.,TRBJ2-1,.,TGTGCCACCAGCAGACCGGGAAGTAACAATGAGCAGTTCTTC,CATSRPGSNNEQFF
TRBV20-1,.,TRBJ2-1,.,TGCAGTGCTAGAGATTCGTCAGTCTGGGGCTCCTACTACAATGAGCAGTTCTTC,CSARDSSVWGSYYNEQFF
TRBV6-6,few,TRBJ2-7,TRBD2,TGTGCCAGCAGCGACAAGCTAGCGGGAGGGTTCGAGCAGTACTTC,CASSDKLAGGFEQYF
TRBV20-1,.,TRBJ2-1,TRBD1,TGCAGTGCTAATCTACAGGGGCTCGCCTACAATGAGCAGTTCTTC,CSANLQGLAYNEQFF
TRBV6-5,few,TRBJ1-5,.,TGTGCCAGCAGTTACTCTCGCAATCAGCCCCAGCATTTT,CASSYSRNQPQHF
TRBV5-1,.,TRBJ2-2,TRBD1,TGCGCCAGCAGCTTGGAAGGGGGCCCGCTGTTTTTT,CASSLEGGPLFF
TRBV20-1,.,TRBJ2-3,TRBD1,TGCAGTGCTGGCCAGACAGGGTATGGGGGTACGCAGTATTTT,CSAGQTGYGGTQYF
TRBV20-1,once,TRBJ1-4,.,TGCAGTGCTAGAGATATCCAACGGGCAACTAATGAAAAACTGTTTTTT,CSARDIQRATNEKLFF
TRBV5-6,few,TRBJ1-1,TRBD1,TGTGCCAGCAGCAGACAGGGAAGGGTCGCTGAAGCTTTCTTT,CASSRQGRVAEAFF
TRBV4-3,few,TRBJ2-1,.,TGCGCCAGCAGCCCCCACAGGAACACTGAAGCTTTCTCTAGCAATGAGCAGTTCTTC,CASSPHRNTEAFSSNEQFF
TRBV27,few,TRBJ2-7,TRBD2,TGTGCCAGCAGTTTATTTAGCGGGACAAACTACGAGCAGTACTTC,CASSLFSGTNYEQYF
TRBV7-2,.,TRBJ2-7,.,TGTGCCAGCAGCTCATCGACAGGCCAGGCGTACGAGCAGTACTTC,CASSSSTGQAYEQYF
TRBV20-1,.,TRBJ1-4,.,TGCAGTGCTAGCAGGGCGGATGAAAAACGGTTTTTT,CSASRADEKRFF
TRBV9,few,TRBJ2-3,TRBD1,TGTGCCAGCAGTCTAACCGGGACAGGGTACACAGATACGCAGTATTTT,CASSLTGTGYTDTQYF
TRBV6-2/TRBV6-3,.,TRBJ2-5,.,TGTGCCAGCAGTCAGACGGACGGAGAGACCCAGTACTTC,CASSQTDGETQYF
TRBV6-5,.,TRBJ2-1,.,TGTGCCAGCAGTTACTCGGGGCTAGCAGACAATGGGCAGTTCTTC,CASSYSGLADNGQFF
TRBV20-1,few,TRBJ2-5,TRBD2,TGCAGTGCCGTGAAGGGTTTCGGGCTAGCGGGTTCGGTAGAGCAGTACTTC,CSAVKGFGLAGSVEQYF
TRBV20-1,many,TRBJ2-1,.,TGCAGTGCTAGAGTGGCGGGAAGAAACGATGAGCAGTTCTTC,CSARVAGRNDEQFF
TRBV29-1,many,TRBJ2-7,TRBD2,TGCAGCGTTGGGTCGAGCGGGAGTGGGGAGCAGTACTTC,CSVGSSGSGEQYF
TRBV5-1,many,TRBJ2-3,TRBD2,TGCGCCAGCAGCTTGACTAGCGGGAGAGATACGCAGTATTTT,CASSLTSGRDTQYF
TRBV11-2,.,TRBJ1-4,TRBD1,TGTGCCAGCAGCCGGACAGGCTCGGATGAAAAACTGTTTTTT,CASSRTGSDEKLFF
TRBV6-2/TRBV6-3,few,TRBJ1-2,.,TGTGCCAGCAGCCGCGCCAGCACTTGGCTAAACTATGGCTACACCTTC,CASSRASTWLNYGYTF
TRBV12-2,.,TRBJ2-7,.,TGTGCAAGTCGCTTAGCGGGGCAAATCCACAACGCCTACGAGCAGTACTTC,CASRLAGQIHNAYEQYF
TRBV12-3/TRBV12-4,many,TRBJ2-7,TRBD2,TGTGCCAGCAGTGGGACTAGCGCCCACGAGCAGTACTTC,CASSGTSAHEQYF
TRBV15,.,TRBJ1-1,.,TGTGCCACCAGGGCCGACCTACCGAACACTGAAGCTTTCTTT,CATRADLPNTEAFF
TRBV29-1,many,TRBJ2-5,.,TGCAGCGTCTTTGACAGGGAGACCCAGTACTTC,CSVFDRETQYF
TRBV6-5,.,TRBJ1-4,.,TGTGCCACCCAAGGGAATGAAAAACTGTTTTTT,CATQGNEKLFF
TRBV29-1,.,TRBJ2-1,TRBD2,TGCAGCGTGGCCAAATCTAGCGGCAATGAGCAGTTCTTC,CSVAKSSGNEQFF